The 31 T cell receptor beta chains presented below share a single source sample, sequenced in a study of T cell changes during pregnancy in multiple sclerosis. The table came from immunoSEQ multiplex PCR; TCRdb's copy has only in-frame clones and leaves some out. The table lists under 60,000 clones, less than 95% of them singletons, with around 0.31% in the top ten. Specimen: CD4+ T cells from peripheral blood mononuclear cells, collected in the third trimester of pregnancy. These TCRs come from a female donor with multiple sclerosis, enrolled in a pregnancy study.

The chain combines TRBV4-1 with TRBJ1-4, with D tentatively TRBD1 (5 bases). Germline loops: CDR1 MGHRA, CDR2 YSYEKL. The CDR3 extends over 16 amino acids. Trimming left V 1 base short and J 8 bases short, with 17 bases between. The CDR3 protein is CASSQGGSGEGEKLFF. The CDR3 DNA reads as TGCGCCAGCAGCCAAGGGGGGTCCGGGGAGGGAGAAAAACTGTTTTTT.

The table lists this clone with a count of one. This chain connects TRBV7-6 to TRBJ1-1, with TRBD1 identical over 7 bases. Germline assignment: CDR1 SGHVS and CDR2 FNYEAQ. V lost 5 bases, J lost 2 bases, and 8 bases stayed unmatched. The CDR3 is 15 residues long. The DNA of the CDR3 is TGTGCCAGCAGCCCGACAGGGCGTATAAACACTGAAGCTTTCTTT. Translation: CASSPTGRINTEAFF.

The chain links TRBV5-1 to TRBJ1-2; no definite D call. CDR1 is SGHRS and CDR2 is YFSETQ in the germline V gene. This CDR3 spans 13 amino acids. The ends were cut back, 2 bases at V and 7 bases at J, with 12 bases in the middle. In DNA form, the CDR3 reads TGCGCCAGCAGCTTAGCGGGCGCCGGTGGCTACACCTTC. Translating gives CASSLAGAGGYTF.

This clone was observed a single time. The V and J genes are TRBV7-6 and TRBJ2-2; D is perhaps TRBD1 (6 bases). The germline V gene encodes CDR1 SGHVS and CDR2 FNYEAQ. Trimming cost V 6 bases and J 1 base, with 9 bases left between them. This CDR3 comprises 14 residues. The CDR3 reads CASRPGQNTGELFF. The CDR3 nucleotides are TGTGCCAGCAGGCCGGGACAGAACACCGGGGAGCTGTTTTTT.

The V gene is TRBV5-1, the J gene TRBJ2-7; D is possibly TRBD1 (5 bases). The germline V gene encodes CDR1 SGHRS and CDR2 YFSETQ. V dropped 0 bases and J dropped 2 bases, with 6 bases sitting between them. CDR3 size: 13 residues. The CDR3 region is CASSLGTTYEQYF. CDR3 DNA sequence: TGCGCCAGCAGCTTGGGGACAACCTACGAGCAGTACTTC.

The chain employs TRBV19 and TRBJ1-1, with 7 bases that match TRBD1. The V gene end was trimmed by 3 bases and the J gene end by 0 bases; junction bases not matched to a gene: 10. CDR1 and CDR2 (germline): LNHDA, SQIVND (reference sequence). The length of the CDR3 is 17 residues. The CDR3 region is CASSIGGLTGMNTEAFF. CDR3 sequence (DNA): TGTGCCAGTAGTATTGGGGGATTGACAGGGATGAACACTGAAGCTTTCTTT. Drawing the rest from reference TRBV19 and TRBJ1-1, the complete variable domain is DGGITQSPKYLFRKEGQNVTLSCEQNLNHDAMYWYRQDPGQGLRLIYYSQIVNDFQKGDIAEGYSVSREKKESFPLTVTSAQKNPTAFYLCASSIGGLTGMNTEAFFGQGTRLTVV.

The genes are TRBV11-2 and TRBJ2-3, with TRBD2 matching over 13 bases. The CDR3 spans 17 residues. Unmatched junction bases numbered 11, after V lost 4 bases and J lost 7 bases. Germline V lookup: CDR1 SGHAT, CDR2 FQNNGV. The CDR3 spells CASSSLRLAGGPNTQYF. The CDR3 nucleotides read TGTGCCAGCAGCTCCCTCAGACTAGCGGGGGGTCCAAATACGCAGTATTTT. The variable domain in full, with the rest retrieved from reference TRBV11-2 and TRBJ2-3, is EAGVAQSPRYKIIEKRQSVAFWCNPISGHATLYWYQQILGQGPKLLIQFQNNGVVDDSQLPKDRFSAERLKGVDSTLKIQPAKLEDSAVYLCASSSLRLAGGPNTQYFGPGTRLTVL.

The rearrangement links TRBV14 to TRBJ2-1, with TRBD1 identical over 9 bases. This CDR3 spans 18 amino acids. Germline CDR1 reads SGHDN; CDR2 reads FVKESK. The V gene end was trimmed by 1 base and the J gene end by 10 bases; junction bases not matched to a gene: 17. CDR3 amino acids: CASSQGFAGQGSGGEQFF. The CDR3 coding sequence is TGTGCCAGCAGCCAAGGCTTTGCGGGACAGGGTTCAGGGGGGGAGCAGTTCTTC.

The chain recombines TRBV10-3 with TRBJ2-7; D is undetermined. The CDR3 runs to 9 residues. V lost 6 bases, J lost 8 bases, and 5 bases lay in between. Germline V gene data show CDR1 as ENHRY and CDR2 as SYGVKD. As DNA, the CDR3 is TGTGCCATCAGGGGCAAGCAGTACTTC. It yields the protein CAIRGKQYF.

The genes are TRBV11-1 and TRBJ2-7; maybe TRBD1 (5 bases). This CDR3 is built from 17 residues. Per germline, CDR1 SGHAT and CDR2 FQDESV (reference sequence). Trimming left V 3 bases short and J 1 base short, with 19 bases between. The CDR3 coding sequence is TGTGCCAGCAGCTTCACCCAGGACACCATCTCTTCCTACGAGCAGTACTTC. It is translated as CASSFTQDTISSYEQYF.

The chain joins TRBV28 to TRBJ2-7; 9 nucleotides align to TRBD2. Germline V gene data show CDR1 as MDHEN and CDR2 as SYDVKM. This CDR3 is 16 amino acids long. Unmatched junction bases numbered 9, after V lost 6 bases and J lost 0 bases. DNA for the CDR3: TGTGCCAGCAGCCCTGAGACTAGCGGCAGCTCCTACGAGCAGTACTTC. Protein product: CASSPETSGSSYEQYF. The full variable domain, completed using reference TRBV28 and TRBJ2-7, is DVKVTQSSRYLVKRTGEKVFLECVQDMDHENMFWYRQDPGLGLRLIYFSYDVKMKEKGDIPEGYSVSREKKERFSLILESASTNQTSMYLCASSPETSGSSYEQYFGPGTRLTVT.

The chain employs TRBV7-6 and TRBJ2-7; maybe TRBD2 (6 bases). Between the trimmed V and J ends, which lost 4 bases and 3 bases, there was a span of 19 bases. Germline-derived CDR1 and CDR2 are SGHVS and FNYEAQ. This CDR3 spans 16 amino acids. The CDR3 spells CASSSQPAGFNYEQYF. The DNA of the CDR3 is TGTGCCAGCAGCTCCCAGCCAGCGGGCTTTAACTACGAGCAGTACTTC.

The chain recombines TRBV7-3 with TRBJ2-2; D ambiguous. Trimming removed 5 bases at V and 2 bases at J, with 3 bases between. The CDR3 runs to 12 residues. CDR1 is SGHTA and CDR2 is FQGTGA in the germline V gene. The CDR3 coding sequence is TGTGCCAGCAGCATAAACACCGGGGAGCTGTTTTTT. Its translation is CASSINTGELFF.

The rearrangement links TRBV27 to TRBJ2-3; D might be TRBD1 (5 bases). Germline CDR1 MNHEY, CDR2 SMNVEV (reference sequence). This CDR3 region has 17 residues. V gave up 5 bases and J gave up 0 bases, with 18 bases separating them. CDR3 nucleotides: TGTGCCAGCAGTCAGTCCCGGACAACAAGTAGCACAGATACGCAGTATTTT. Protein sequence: CASSQSRTTSSTDTQYF.

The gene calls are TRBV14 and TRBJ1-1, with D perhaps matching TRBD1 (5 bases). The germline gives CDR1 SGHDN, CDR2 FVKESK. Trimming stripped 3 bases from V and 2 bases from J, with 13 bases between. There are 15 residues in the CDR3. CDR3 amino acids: CASSHSGRANTEAFF. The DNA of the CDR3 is TGTGCCAGCAGCCACTCGGGCAGGGCAAACACTGAAGCTTTCTTT.

CDR3 sequence reads: CASSPHDRSDQPQHF. Written as DNA, the CDR3 is TGTGCCAGCAGCCCTCATGACAGGAGTGATCAGCCCCAGCATTTT. The chain links TRBV4-2 to TRBJ1-5; D might be TRBD1 (6 bases). Per the germline V gene, CDR1 is LGHNA and CDR2 is YNFKEQ. This CDR3 contains 15 residues. Trimming removed 4 bases from V and 5 bases from J, with 15 bases in between.

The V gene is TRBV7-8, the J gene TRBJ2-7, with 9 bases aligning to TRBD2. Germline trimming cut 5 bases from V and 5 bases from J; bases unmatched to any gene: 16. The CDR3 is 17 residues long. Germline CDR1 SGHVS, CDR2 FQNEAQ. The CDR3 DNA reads TGTGCCAGCAGCCCCGGACGTCGCGGGAGGGATTACAACGAGCAGTACTTC. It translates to CASSPGRRGRDYNEQYF.

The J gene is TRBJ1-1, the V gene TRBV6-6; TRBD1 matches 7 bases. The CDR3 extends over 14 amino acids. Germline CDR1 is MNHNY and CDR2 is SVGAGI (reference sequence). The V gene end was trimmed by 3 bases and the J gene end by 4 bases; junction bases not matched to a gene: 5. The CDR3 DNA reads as TGTGCCAGCAGTTATGGGCAGGGGGGCACTGAAGCTTTCTTT. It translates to CASSYGQGGTEAFF.

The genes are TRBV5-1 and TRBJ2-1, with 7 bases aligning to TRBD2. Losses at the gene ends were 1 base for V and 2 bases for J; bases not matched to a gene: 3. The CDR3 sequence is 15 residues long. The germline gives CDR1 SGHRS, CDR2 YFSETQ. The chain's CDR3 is CASSLSGVPYNEQFF. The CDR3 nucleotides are TGCGCCAGCAGCTTGAGCGGGGTCCCCTACAATGAGCAGTTCTTC.

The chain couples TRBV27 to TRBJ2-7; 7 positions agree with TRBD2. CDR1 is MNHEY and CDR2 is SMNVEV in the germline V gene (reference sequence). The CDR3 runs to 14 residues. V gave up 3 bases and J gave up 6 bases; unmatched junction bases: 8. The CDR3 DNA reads TGTGCCAGCAGTTTTGTTGGGACTAATAGCGAGCAGTACTTC. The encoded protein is CASSFVGTNSEQYF.

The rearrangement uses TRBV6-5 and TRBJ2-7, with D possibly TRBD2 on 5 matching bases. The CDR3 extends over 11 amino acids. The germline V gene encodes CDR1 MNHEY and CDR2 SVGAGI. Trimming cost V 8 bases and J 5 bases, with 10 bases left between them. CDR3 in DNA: TGTGCCAGCTTTGAGGGCCACGAGCAGTACTTC. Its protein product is CASFEGHEQYF.

The CDR3: CASSLRASGRASTGELFF. The CDR3 region has the DNA TGTGCCAGCAGTTTAAGGGCTAGCGGGAGGGCCTCCACCGGGGAGCTGTTTTTT. This chain uses TRBV27 with TRBJ2-2; TRBD2 agrees at 12 bases. Looked up from germline, CDR1 is MNHEY and CDR2 is SMNVEV (reference sequence). Trimming removed 2 bases from V and 4 bases from J; junction bases left unmatched: 8. This CDR3 is built from 18 residues.

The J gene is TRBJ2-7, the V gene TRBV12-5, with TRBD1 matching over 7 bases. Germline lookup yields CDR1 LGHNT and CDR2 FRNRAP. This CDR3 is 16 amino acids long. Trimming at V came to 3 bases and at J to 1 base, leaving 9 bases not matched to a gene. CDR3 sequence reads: CASGLRQGDKSYEQYF. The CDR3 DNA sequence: TGTGCTAGTGGTTTAAGGCAGGGGGATAAGTCCTACGAGCAGTACTTC.

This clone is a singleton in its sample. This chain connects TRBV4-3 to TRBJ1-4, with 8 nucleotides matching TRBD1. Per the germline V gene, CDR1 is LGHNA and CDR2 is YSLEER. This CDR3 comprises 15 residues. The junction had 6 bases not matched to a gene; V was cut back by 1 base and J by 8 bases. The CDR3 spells CASSQGRGLGEKLFF. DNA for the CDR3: TGCGCCAGCAGCCAAGGCAGGGGGCTCGGAGAAAAACTGTTTTTT.

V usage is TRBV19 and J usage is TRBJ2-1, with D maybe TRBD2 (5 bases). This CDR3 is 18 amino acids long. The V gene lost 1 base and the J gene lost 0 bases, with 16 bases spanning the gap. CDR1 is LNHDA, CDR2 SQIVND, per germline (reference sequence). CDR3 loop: CASSIGSLVGSSYNEQFF. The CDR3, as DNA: TGTGCCAGTAGTATAGGGTCCTTAGTAGGGAGCTCCTACAATGAGCAGTTCTTC. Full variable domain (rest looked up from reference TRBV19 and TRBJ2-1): DGGITQSPKYLFRKEGQNVTLSCEQNLNHDAMYWYRQDPGQGLRLIYYSQIVNDFQKGDIAEGYSVSREKKESFPLTVTSAQKNPTAFYLCASSIGSLVGSSYNEQFFGPGTRLTVL.

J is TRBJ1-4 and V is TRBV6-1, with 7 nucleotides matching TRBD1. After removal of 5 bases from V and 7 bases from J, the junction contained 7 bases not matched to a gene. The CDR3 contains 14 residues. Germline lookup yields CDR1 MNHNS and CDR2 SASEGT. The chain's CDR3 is CASSMTGIREKLFF. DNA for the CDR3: TGTGCCAGCAGTATGACAGGGATTCGTGAAAAACTGTTTTTT.

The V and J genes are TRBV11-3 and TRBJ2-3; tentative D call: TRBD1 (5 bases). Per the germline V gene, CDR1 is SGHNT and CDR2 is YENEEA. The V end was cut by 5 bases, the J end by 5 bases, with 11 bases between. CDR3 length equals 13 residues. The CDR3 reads CASSRRQIDTQYF. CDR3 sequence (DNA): TGTGCCAGCAGCCGCCGACAGATAGATACGCAGTATTTT.

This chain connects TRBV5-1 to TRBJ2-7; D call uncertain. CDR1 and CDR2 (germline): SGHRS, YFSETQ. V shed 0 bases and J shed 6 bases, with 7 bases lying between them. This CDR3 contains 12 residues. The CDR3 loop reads CASSLDRFEQYF. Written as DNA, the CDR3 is TGCGCCAGCAGCTTGGATCGGTTCGAGCAGTACTTC. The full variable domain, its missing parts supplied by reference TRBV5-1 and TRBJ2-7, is KAGVTQTPRYLIKTRGQQVTLSCSPISGHRSVSWYQQTPGQGLQFLFEYFSETQRNKGNFPGRFSGRQFSNSRSEMNVSTLELGDSALYLCASSLDRFEQYFGPGTRLTVT.

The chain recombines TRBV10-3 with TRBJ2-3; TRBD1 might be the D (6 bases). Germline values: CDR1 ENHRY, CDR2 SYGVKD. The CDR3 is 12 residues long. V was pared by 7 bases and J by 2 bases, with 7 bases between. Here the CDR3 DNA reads TGTGCCATCAAGGGGGACACAGATACGCAGTATTTT. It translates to CAIKGDTDTQYF.

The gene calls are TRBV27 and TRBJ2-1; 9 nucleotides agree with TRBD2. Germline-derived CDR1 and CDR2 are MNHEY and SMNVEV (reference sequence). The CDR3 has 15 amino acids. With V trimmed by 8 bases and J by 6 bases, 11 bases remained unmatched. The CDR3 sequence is CASARGGRALNEQFF. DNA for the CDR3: TGTGCCAGCGCCCGGGGCGGGAGGGCTCTCAATGAGCAGTTCTTC.

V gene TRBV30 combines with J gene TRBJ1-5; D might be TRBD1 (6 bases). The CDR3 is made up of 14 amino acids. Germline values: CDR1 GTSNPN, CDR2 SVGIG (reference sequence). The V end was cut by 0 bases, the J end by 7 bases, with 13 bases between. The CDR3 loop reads CAWSVMGADQPQHF. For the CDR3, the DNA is TGTGCCTGGAGTGTAATGGGGGCAGACCAGCCCCAGCATTTT.